The present TCR beta chain was sequenced within a study of CD4 T cells in relation to SARS-CoV-2 and coronaviruses. Clones were sequenced by immunoSEQ multiplex PCR, and TCRdb holds only the in-frame ones, with some missing. The sample records 16,000 or so clones, about 80% being singletons. Unexposed donor CD4+ T cells date from 2011-2018, before the COVID-19 pandemic. The cells were cultured for roughly 11 days before CD4+ T cells were isolated. About this clone itself: Its specificity is unknown.

V lost 4 bases, J lost 4 bases, and 9 bases stayed unmatched. CDR3 length equals 15 residues. CDR1 SGHDN and CDR2 FVKESK come from the germline V gene. The chain employs TRBV14 and TRBJ1-1; 7 bases line up with TRBD1. The receptor comes from a human donor in good health. The specimen sequenced was CD4+ T cells from PBMCs, cultured in vitro. Written as DNA, the CDR3 is TGTGCCAGCAGCCTAACAGGGGCGGGAGGCACTGAAGCTTTCTTT. Its translation is CASSLTGAGGTEAFF.